This note documents a single T cell receptor beta chain sequence. This clone's antigen is unknown. No base quality values were provided; no much bigger clone lies one nucleotide off. V loses 8 bases, J loses 9 bases, and the germline ends lie 14 bases apart. Per the germline V gene, KGHSH is the CDR1 and LQKENI is the CDR2. From the cysteine through the phenylalanine, the CDR3 covers 12 amino acids. The read is trimmed to its CDR3 DNA, 36 bases read in frame from base 1. This entry belongs to a study of Graves' ophthalmopathy and Graves' hyperthyroidism listed by TCRdb under 2018. Broadly, across the study: Peripheral blood was collected before any treatment was given, at the time of initial diagnosis. The study used signatures of the TCR beta repertoire to tell Graves' ophthalmopathy apart from Graves' hyperthyroidism and to predict which patients would progress to ophthalmopathy. In total, under 150 blood samples were TCR-sequenced: around 42 ophthalmopathy, about 75 hyperthyroidism and some 17 hyperthyroidism-to-ophthalmopathy patients. To explore V-J signatures that distinguish ophthalmopathy from hyperthyroidism, a discovery set of 95 to 100 patients was enrolled, made up of 43 with ophthalmopathy and some 56 with stable hyperthyroidism. An independent validation cohort comprised 18 to 20 hyperthyroidism patients and over 15 patients who later progressed from hyperthyroidism to ophthalmopathy. In about six hyperthyroidism patients, the T-cell repertoire of thyroid tissue was compared with the T-cell repertoire of blood. After sampling, hyperthyroidism patients received methimazole starting at 30 mg daily, and ophthalmopathy patients received high-dose intravenous methylprednisolone. The roughly 91 discovery patients were randomly divided into training and test sets at a 7:3 ratio. Findings and caveats that apply to the study as a whole: No statistical method was used to set the sample size in advance, and the investigators knew which group each participant was assigned to. In cross-validation, the 13-signature model distinguished ophthalmopathy from stable hyperthyroidism with around 90% sensitivity and around 83% specificity, while in the test set the corresponding values were around 79% and 71%. Among expanded thyroid clonotypes with frequency above 0.001, most also showed up in blood, which suggests that blood repertoires may reflect the thyroid immune response. In validation, the model predicted ophthalmopathy progression with about 71% sensitivity and around 72% specificity; fewer than 15 predicted patients were CT-confirmed with GO in a median of roughly 6.8 months.

TCR beta CDR3 regions were amplified from RNA transcripts for repertoire sequencing. A first-round RT-PCR used HTBI primers with the Qiagen OneStep RT-PCR kit, followed by a second-round multiplex PCR, size selection and purification. The libraries underwent paired-end sequencing with 100 bp reads on an Illumina HiSeq2000. Processing in the source paper ran as follows. Reads were processed with SOAPnuke, discarding reads with adapters, uncalled bases, mean Phred below 15, or no exact constant-primer or identifier match. High-quality paired reads were merged with COPE v1.2.5. Clonotypes were defined as unique nucleotide sequences and were aligned to IMGT TRB V, D and J references using MiTCR v1.1. Only V-J combinations with frequency above 0.0001 were analysed, covering over 99% of repertoires. For each V-J combination, a TCR clonal expansion and chaos score was defined as F50 clonal expansion divided by the chaos observed in the TCRdist matrix. Welch's t-statistics and random forest were used to reduce features to about 13 V-J combinations, which were fed into a naive Bayes classifier. The similarity between thyroid and blood repertoires was quantified using the Morisita-Horn index. The public reads were run again by TCRdb, first through fastp at Q25 and then through MiXCR, and only productive beta chains were kept. Rows are combined by CDR3 protein, so each entry shows the most common genes and DNA. TCRdb's processing, not the authors' own work, is the source of the V and J calls. The sample records approximately 17,000 distinct CDR3 sequences, 46% of which are singletons. The ten most abundant clones make up 25% of the sample.

Stable hyperthyroidism was defined as no progression to ophthalmopathy within 18 months of follow-up. The hyperthyroidism patients were 18 to 65 years old and newly diagnosed, with a disease duration of less than 2 months. Anyone with other autoimmune diseases, uncontrolled infections, pregnancy or lactation was excluded from the study. Clinical symptoms, serum thyroxine, TRAb, thyroid ultrasound and orbital computed tomography formed the basis of the diagnosis. PBMCs were isolated from more than 8 ml of fresh peripheral blood by Ficoll-Paque density gradient centrifugation. Total RNA was extracted using Trizol reagent, and RNA quality was checked on an Agilent 2100 Bioanalyzer.

The chain is assembled from TRBV18 and TRBJ2-1; the D gene is perhaps TRBD1, on 5 matching bases. What was sequenced was peripheral blood. This sequence was found in a woman aged 40 to 50 with stable Graves' hyperthyroidism. Donor details come from another sample of the same person, matched by shared clones. The CDR3 here reads CASPLRQGEQFF. The sequence in DNA is TGTGCCAGCCCACTACGGCAGGGTGAGCAGTTCTTC.